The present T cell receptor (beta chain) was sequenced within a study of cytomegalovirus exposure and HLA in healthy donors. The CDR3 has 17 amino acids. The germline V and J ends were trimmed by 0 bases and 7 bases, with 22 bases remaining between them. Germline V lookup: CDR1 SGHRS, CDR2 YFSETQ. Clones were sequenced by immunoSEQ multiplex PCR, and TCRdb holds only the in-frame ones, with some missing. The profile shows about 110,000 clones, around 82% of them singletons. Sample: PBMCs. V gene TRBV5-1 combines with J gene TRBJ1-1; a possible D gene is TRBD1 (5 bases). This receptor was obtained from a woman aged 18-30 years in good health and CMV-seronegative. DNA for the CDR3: TGCGCCAGCAGCTTGGAGGGTACGACAGCGGGTGTAGGTGAAGCTTTCTTT. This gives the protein CASSLEGTTAGVGEAFF.